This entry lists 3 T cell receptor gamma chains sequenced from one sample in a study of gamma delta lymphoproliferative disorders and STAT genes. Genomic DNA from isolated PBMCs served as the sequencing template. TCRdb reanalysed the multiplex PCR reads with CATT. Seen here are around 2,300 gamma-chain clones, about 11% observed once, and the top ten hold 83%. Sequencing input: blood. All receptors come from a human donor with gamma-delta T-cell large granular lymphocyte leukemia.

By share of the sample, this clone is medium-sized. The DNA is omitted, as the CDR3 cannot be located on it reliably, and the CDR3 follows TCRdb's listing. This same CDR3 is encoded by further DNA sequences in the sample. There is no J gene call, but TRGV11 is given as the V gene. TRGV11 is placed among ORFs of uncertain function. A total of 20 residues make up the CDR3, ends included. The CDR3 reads CTTVPAGLGTAYTTGWFKIF.

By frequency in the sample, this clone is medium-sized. CDR3 sequence reads: CATWLSLGHKKLF. The CDR3 DNA follows: TGTGCCACCTGGTTGAGCTTAGGGCATAAGAAACTCTTT. This chain links TRGV4 with TRGJ1 or TRGJ2. TCRdb is silent on the J gene; assignment here came from matching the DNA to germline. The CDR3 spans 13 residues. CDR1 is EGSTGY, CDR2 YDSYTSSV, per germline. Losses at the gene ends were 6 bases for V and 8 bases for J; bases not matched to a gene: 13.

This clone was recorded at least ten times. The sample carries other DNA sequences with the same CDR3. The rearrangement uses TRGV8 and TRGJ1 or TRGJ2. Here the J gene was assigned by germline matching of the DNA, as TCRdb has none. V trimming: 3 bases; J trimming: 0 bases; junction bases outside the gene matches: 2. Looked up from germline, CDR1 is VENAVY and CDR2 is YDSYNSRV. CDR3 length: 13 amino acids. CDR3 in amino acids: CATWDSNYYKKLF. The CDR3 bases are TGTGCCACCTGGGATTCGAATTATTATAAGAAACTCTTT.